This TCR beta chain was obtained from a study of blood T cell repertoires in COVID-19. Study-wide background: Acute-phase and convalescent COVID-19 samples originated in the United States, Italy and Spain.

This CDR3 region has 14 residues. Germline V gene data show CDR1 as GTSNPN and CDR2 as SVGIG (reference sequence). Trimming took 4 bases from V and 2 from J, leaving 14 bases between them. Assay used: immunoSEQ multiplex PCR; TCRdb lists only in-frame clones, some missing. Here the sample spans about 97,000 clones, 88% being singletons. Those enrolled in Seattle joined during active infection and were followed longitudinally afterward. The specimen was peripheral blood. V usage is TRBV30 and J usage is TRBJ1-2, with no clear D. The receptor was isolated from a man in his fifties or sixties with COVID-19, enrolled during active disease. CDR3 in amino acids: CAWIPGRANYGYTF. CDR3 coding DNA: TGTGCCTGGATCCCTGGGAGGGCCAACTATGGCTACACCTTC.